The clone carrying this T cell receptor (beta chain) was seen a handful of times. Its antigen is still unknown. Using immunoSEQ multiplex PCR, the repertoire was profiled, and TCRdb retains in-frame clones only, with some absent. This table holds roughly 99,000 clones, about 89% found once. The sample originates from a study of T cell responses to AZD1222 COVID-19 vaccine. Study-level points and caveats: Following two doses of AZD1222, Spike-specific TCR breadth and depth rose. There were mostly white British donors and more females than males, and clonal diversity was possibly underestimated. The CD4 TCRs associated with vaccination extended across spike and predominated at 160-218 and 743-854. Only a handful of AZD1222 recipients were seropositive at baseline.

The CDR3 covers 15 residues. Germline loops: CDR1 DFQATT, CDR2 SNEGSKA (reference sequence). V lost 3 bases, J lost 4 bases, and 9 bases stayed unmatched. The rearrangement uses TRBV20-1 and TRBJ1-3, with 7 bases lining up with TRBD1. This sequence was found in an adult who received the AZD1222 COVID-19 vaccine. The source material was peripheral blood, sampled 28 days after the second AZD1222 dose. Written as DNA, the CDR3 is TGCAGTGCTAGTGAACCCGGGACAGTGGGAAACACCATATATTTT. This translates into CSASEPGTVGNTIYF.